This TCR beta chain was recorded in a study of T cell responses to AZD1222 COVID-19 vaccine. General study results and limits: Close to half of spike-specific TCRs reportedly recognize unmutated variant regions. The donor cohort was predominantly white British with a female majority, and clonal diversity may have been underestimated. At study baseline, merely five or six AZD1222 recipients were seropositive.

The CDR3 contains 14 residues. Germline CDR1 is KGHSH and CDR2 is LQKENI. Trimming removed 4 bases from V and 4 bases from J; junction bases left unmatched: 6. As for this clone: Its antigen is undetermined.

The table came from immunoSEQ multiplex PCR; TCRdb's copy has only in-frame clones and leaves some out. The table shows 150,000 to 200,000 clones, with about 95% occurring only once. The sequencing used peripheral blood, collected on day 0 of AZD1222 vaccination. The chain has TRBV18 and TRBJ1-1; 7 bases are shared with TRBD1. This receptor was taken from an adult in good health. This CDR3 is CASSLGGASTEAFF. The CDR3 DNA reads TGTGCCAGCTCACTAGGGGGCGCGAGCACTGAAGCTTTCTTT. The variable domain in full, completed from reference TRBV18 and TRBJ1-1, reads NAGVMQNPRHLVRRRGQEARLRCSPMKGHSHVYWYRQLPEEGLKFMVYLQKENIIDESGMPKERFSAEFPKEGPSILRIQQVVRGDSAAYFCASSLGGASTEAFFGQGTRLTVV.